This entry concerns a single T cell receptor (beta chain). CDR3 length: 16 residues. Deletions cut 3 bases from V and 3 bases from J, with 15 bases between. Germline CDR1 SGHVS, CDR2 FQNEAQ. Sequenced by immunoSEQ multiplex PCR; TCRdb stores in-frame clones only, minus some. The sample gives about 450,000 clones, roughly nine tenths of which show up once; about 2.5% is in the top ten. This entry is derived from a study of Ad26.COV2.S vaccination and SARS-CoV-2 variants. Stated treatment: around 19 received Ad26.COV2.S at low or high dose, single or two shots; about 5 received placebo; per-sample allocation not given. At day 63 after the first vaccine or placebo injection, samples were drawn.

The source is a person aged 18-65 years who received the Ad26.COV2.S COVID-19 vaccine or a placebo. This specimen was peripheral blood, taken in a trial of Ad26.COV2.S vaccine versus placebo. The gene calls are TRBV7-8 and TRBJ2-1, with a weak D call TRBD2 (5 bases). The chain's CDR3 is CASSFRRRLIYNEQFF. CDR3 DNA sequence: TGTGCCAGCAGCTTTCGCAGGAGGCTCATCTACAATGAGCAGTTCTTC.